These 12 T cell receptor beta chains share one sample of origin, sequenced in a study of blood T cell repertoires in COVID-19. Clones were read by immunoSEQ multiplex PCR, and TCRdb kept only the in-frame ones, dropping some. The data hold about 190,000 clones, with around three quarters observed a single time. Sequenced material: PBMCs or T cells enriched from blood (not recorded which). These receptors were obtained from a woman aged 45-65 years with acute COVID-19.

With respect to this clone: The same CDR3 also results from other DNA sequences found in this sample. The V call is TRBV4-1, the J call TRBJ1-4; D not resolved. Looked up from germline, CDR1 is MGHRA and CDR2 is YSYEKL. The CDR3 is 15 amino acids. V lost 0 bases, J lost 5 bases, and 10 bases lay in between. CDR3 sequence: CASSQDGRENEKLFF. CDR3 sequence (DNA): TGCGCCAGCAGCCAAGACGGACGGGAAAATGAAAAACTGTTTTTT.

The gene calls are TRBV10-1 and TRBJ2-7; no firm D call. Deletions cut 7 bases from V and 1 base from J, with 11 bases between. This CDR3 has 13 amino acids. The germline CDR1 and CDR2 sequences are WNHNN and SYGVQD (reference sequence). In nucleotides, the CDR3 is TGCGCCAGCAAAGCACGGGTTTCCTACGAGCAGTACGTC. Protein: CASKARVSYEQYV.

The chain links TRBV7-8 to TRBJ1-4; D gene ambiguous. V shed 5 bases and J shed 4 bases, with 14 bases lying between them. This CDR3 region has 15 residues. Germline V gene sequence: CDR1 SGHVS, CDR2 FQNEAQ. CDR3 protein: CASSPSQAYNEKLFF. The CDR3 nucleotides read TGTGCCAGCAGCCCCTCTCAGGCCTATAATGAAAAACTGTTTTTT. Full variable domain (outside the CDR3, taken from reference TRBV7-8 and TRBJ1-4): GAGVSQSPRYKVAKRGQDVALRCDPISGHVSLFWYQQALGQGPEFLTYFQNEAQLDKSGLPSDRFFAERPEGSVSTLKIQRTQQEDSAVYLCASSPSQAYNEKLFFGSGTQLSVL.

This chain uses TRBV7-9 with TRBJ2-5; 10 bases fit TRBD1. The germline V gene has CDR1 SEHNR and CDR2 FQNEAQ (reference sequence). CDR3 size: 15 residues. The V segment lost 4 bases and the J segment 5 bases; nucleotides outside the gene matches: 7. CDR3 residues: CASSSGTGEGETQYF. DNA for the CDR3: TGTGCCAGCAGCTCAGGGACAGGGGAGGGCGAGACCCAGTACTTC.

The J gene is TRBJ1-2, the V gene TRBV6-2 or TRBV6-3, with 11 bases lining up with TRBD1. After removal of 4 bases from V and 4 bases from J, the junction contained 2 bases not matched to a gene. The CDR3 sequence is 14 residues long. Germline values: CDR1 MNHEY, CDR2 SVGEGT. The CDR3 region is CASSWTGGAYGYTF. CDR3 sequence (DNA): TGTGCCAGCAGTTGGACAGGGGGCGCCTATGGCTACACCTTC.

This clone was observed a few times. The J gene is TRBJ2-1, the V gene TRBV30, with TRBD2 matching over 10 bases. The germline V gene encodes CDR1 GTSNPN and CDR2 SVGIG (reference sequence). The CDR3 spans 15 residues. V was clipped by 5 bases and J by 0 bases; unmatched bases: 4. Here the CDR3 reads CAWHSGGTSYNEQFF. In nucleotides, the CDR3 is TGTGCCTGGCATAGCGGGGGGACCTCCTACAATGAGCAGTTCTTC.

CDR3 region: CASSSHYSGANVLTF. The CDR3 DNA follows: TGTGCCAGTAGTTCACACTACTCTGGGGCCAACGTCCTGACTTTC. The genes are TRBV19 and TRBJ2-6; the D is unclear. Germline CDR1 reads LNHDA; CDR2 reads SQIVND (reference sequence). V was trimmed by 5 bases and J by 0 bases, leaving 8 bases between them. This CDR3 contains 15 residues.

This clone was seen many times. The rearrangement uses TRBV5-1 and TRBJ2-1, with TRBD2 as a possible D gene (7 bases). Trimming stripped 0 bases from V and 8 bases from J, with 12 bases between. From germline, CDR1 is SGHRS and CDR2 YFSETQ. This CDR3 contains 14 residues. The CDR3 reads CASSLDGGRDEQFF. The CDR3 region has the DNA TGCGCCAGCAGCTTGGACGGGGGGCGGGATGAGCAGTTCTTC.

As for this clone: The same CDR3 can be traced to other DNA sequences in this sample. The rearrangement links TRBV20-1 to TRBJ2-3; D call uncertain. The CDR3 totals 11 residues. Germline assignment: CDR1 DFQATT and CDR2 SNEGSKA (reference sequence). V dropped 5 bases and J dropped 2 bases, with 5 bases sitting between them. CDR3 loop: CSARYTDTQYF. CDR3 bases: TGCAGTGCTCGGTACACAGATACGCAGTATTTT.

This clone was recorded once. V is TRBV27 and J is TRBJ2-7, with a tentative D call TRBD1 (6 bases). The CDR3 contains 13 residues. The germline V gene has CDR1 MNHEY and CDR2 SMNVEV (reference sequence). V lost 5 bases to trimming and J lost 2 bases, with 10 bases between them. CDR3 sequence: CASSANRAYEQYV. In nucleotides, the CDR3 is TGTGCCAGCAGTGCCAACAGGGCCTACGAGCAGTACGTC.

The rearrangement links TRBV7-8 to TRBJ1-5; no definite D call. The CDR3 is made up of 15 amino acids. Trimming removed 0 bases from V and 0 bases from J, with 6 bases in between. Germline V lookup: CDR1 SGHVS, CDR2 FQNEAQ. CDR3: CASSLAGSSNQPQHF. The CDR3 nucleotides read TGTGCCAGCAGCTTAGCGGGGAGTAGCAATCAGCCCCAGCATTTT.

This chain joins TRBV14 and TRBJ1-2, with 9 bases matching TRBD1. CDR1 is SGHDN and CDR2 is FVKESK in the germline V gene. CDR3 length: 15 residues. V shed 3 bases and J 7 bases; nucleotides not matched to a gene: 9. This CDR3 reads CASSHRTGVVGGYTF. For the CDR3, the DNA is TGTGCCAGCAGCCATCGGACAGGGGTCGTGGGTGGCTACACCTTC.